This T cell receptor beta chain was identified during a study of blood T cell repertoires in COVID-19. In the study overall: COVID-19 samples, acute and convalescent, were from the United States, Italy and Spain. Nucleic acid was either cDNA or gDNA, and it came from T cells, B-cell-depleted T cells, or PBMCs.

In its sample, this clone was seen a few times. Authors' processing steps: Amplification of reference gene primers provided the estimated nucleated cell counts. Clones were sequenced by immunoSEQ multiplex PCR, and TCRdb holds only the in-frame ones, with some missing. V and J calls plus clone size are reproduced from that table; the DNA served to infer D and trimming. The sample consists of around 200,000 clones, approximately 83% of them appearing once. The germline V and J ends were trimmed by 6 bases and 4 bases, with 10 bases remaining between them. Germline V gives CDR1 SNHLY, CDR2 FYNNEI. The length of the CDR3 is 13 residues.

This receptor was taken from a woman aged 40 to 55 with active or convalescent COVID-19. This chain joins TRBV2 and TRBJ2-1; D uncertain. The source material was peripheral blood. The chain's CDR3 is CASREKEYNEQFF. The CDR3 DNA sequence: TGTGCCAGCAGGGAGAAAGAATACAATGAGCAGTTCTTC.